The rows below give T cell receptor beta chains drawn from one sample of a study of blood T cell repertoires in COVID-19. TCRdb keeps only in-frame clones here, not all; method: immunoSEQ multiplex PCR. Among approximately 230,000 clones listed, roughly nine tenths were seen once. The sample was peripheral blood. Source of these receptors: a man younger than 35 with active or convalescent COVID-19. The CDR3 runs from the conserved cysteine through the conserved F or W. D genes are given only for firm matches. Expanded clones are given a class, and other clones once, few, many or no size at all.

D gene: -
J gene: TRBJ1-2
V gene: TRBV5-6
clone size: -
CDR3 DNA: TGTGCCAGCAGCCCGGACCGAGGGTATGGCTACACCTTC
CDR3 protein: CASSPDRGYGYTF

D gene: TRBD2
J gene: TRBJ2-7
V gene: TRBV5-4
clone size: -
CDR3 DNA: TGTGCCAGCAGCGCGGATACCCCGGGAGGGGCCTACGAGCAGTACTTC
CDR3 protein: CASSADTPGGAYEQYF

D gene: -
J gene: TRBJ2-7
V gene: TRBV11-1
clone size: -
CDR3 DNA: TGTGCCAGCAGCACTACCCTCGAGCAGTACTTC
CDR3 protein: CASSTTLEQYF

D gene: TRBD1
J gene: TRBJ1-6
V gene: TRBV9
clone size: -
CDR3 DNA: TGTGCCAGCAGCACTTTGGGGACAGAGAATTCACCCCTCCACTTT
CDR3 protein: CASSTLGTENSPLHF

D gene: TRBD2
J gene: TRBJ2-5
V gene: TRBV5-1
clone size: -
CDR3 DNA: TGCGCCAGCAGCTTCGCCGGGACTAGCGGGGTCTGGGAAGAGACCCAGTACTTC
CDR3 protein: CASSFAGTSGVWEETQYF

D gene: -
J gene: TRBJ1-1
V gene: TRBV6-6
clone size: few
CDR3 DNA: TGTGCCAGCAGTTACGGGGAAGGGGGAACTGAAGCTTTCTTT
CDR3 protein: CASSYGEGGTEAFF

D gene: TRBD2
J gene: TRBJ2-5
V gene: TRBV5-4
clone size: -
CDR3 DNA: TGTGCCAGCAGCAAAAATCTCCCCGGGACTAGCGGAGAAGAGACCCAGTACTTC
CDR3 protein: CASSKNLPGTSGEETQYF

D gene: -
J gene: TRBJ2-1
V gene: TRBV19
clone size: -
CDR3 DNA: TGTGCCAGTAGTATATCCCAGGGTGAGCAGTTCTTC
CDR3 protein: CASSISQGEQFF

D gene: -
J gene: TRBJ1-4
V gene: TRBV5-1
clone size: -
CDR3 DNA: TGCGCCAGCACTAGCGGTGAAAAACTGTTTTTT
CDR3 protein: CASTSGEKLFF

D gene: -
J gene: TRBJ1-2
V gene: TRBV14
clone size: -
CDR3 DNA: TGTGCCAGCAGCCAAGATCGAGTCTATGGCTACACCTTC
CDR3 protein: CASSQDRVYGYTF

D gene: -
J gene: TRBJ1-2
V gene: TRBV7-2
clone size: few
CDR3 DNA: TGTGCCAGCAGCGTACAGGGTTTTGGCTATGGCTACACCTTC
CDR3 protein: CASSVQGFGYGYTF

D gene: TRBD2
J gene: TRBJ2-3
V gene: TRBV7-9
clone size: few
CDR3 DNA: TGTGCCAGCAGCTTAGGCGGGAGAATCGGAGATACGCAGTATTTT
CDR3 protein: CASSLGGRIGDTQYF

D gene: -
J gene: TRBJ1-2
V gene: TRBV4-1
clone size: -
CDR3 DNA: TGCGCCAGCAGCTACGGGGGGGCTCTGGGCTACACCTTC
CDR3 protein: CASSYGGALGYTF

D gene: -
J gene: TRBJ1-2
V gene: TRBV6-6
clone size: -
CDR3 DNA: TGTGCCAGCAGTTACAGCAGGGTAGATGGCTACACCTTC
CDR3 protein: CASSYSRVDGYTF

D gene: -
J gene: TRBJ1-3
V gene: TRBV5-4
clone size: -
CDR3 DNA: TGTGCCAGCAGCCATGCCGGGGAGGGCGTCTCTGGAAACACCATATATTTT
CDR3 protein: CASSHAGEGVSGNTIYF

D gene: -
J gene: TRBJ1-6
V gene: TRBV7-9
clone size: once
CDR3 DNA: TGTGCCAGCAGCTTAACCCCGGGGAGCGCCTATAATTCACCCCTCCACTTT
CDR3 protein: CASSLTPGSAYNSPLHF

D gene: -
J gene: TRBJ2-2
V gene: TRBV27
clone size: -
CDR3 DNA: TGTGCCAGCAGTTTTATAAGGGGCCCCGGGGAGCTGTTTTTT
CDR3 protein: CASSFIRGPGELFF

D gene: -
J gene: TRBJ1-4
V gene: TRBV29-1
clone size: -
CDR3 DNA: TGCAGCGCTCGCAGGGTACCAACTAATGAAAAACTGTTTTTT
CDR3 protein: CSARRVPTNEKLFF

D gene: -
J gene: TRBJ1-2
V gene: TRBV5-8
clone size: -
CDR3 DNA: TGTGCCAGCAGCTTGACAGATAGAAACTATGGCTACACCTTC
CDR3 protein: CASSLTDRNYGYTF

D gene: -
J gene: TRBJ1-2
V gene: TRBV11-2
clone size: -
CDR3 DNA: TGTGCCAGCAGCAGAGTAAGGGGAGGGTGGGACTATGGCTACACCTTC
CDR3 protein: CASSRVRGGWDYGYTF

D gene: -
J gene: TRBJ1-1
V gene: TRBV9
clone size: once
CDR3 DNA: TGTGCCAGCAGCGTAACAGGGTCTAACACTGAAGCTTTCTTT
CDR3 protein: CASSVTGSNTEAFF

D gene: -
J gene: TRBJ1-2
V gene: TRBV5-1
clone size: -
CDR3 DNA: TGCGCCAGCAGCACCCCGACAGATGGCTACACCTTC
CDR3 protein: CASSTPTDGYTF

D gene: -
J gene: TRBJ2-1
V gene: TRBV19
clone size: -
CDR3 DNA: TGTGCCAGTAGAACTCAACCCTACAATGAGCAGTTCTTC
CDR3 protein: CASRTQPYNEQFF

D gene: TRBD2
J gene: TRBJ2-1
V gene: TRBV7-3
clone size: -
CDR3 DNA: TGTGCCAGCAGCTTAACAGCGGGAGTGACCTACAATGAGCAGTTCTTC
CDR3 protein: CASSLTAGVTYNEQFF

D gene: TRBD1
J gene: TRBJ1-1
V gene: TRBV19
clone size: -
CDR3 DNA: TGTGCCAGTAGTATGGACGGACAGGGTCGGTTTTCAGCTTTCTTT
CDR3 protein: CASSMDGQGRFSAFF

D gene: -
J gene: TRBJ2-3
V gene: TRBV9
clone size: few
CDR3 DNA: TGTGCCAGCAGCGGGGGCAGAGATACGCAGTATTTT
CDR3 protein: CASSGGRDTQYF

D gene: -
J gene: TRBJ1-1
V gene: TRBV6-6
clone size: -
CDR3 DNA: TGTGCCAGCTCGGAGGTTATGAACACTGAAGCTTTCTTT
CDR3 protein: CASSEVMNTEAFF

D gene: -
J gene: TRBJ2-7
V gene: TRBV7-2
clone size: -
CDR3 DNA: TGTGCCAGCAGCTTATCGGGTTTGAACGAGCAGTACTTC
CDR3 protein: CASSLSGLNEQYF

D gene: TRBD1
J gene: TRBJ1-5
V gene: TRBV28
clone size: -
CDR3 DNA: TGTGCCAGCAGTTCTGGGACAGGGGCGCTGGGGATATATAGCAATCAGCCCCAGCATTTT
CDR3 protein: CASSSGTGALGIYSNQPQHF

D gene: -
J gene: TRBJ2-7
V gene: TRBV11-2
clone size: -
CDR3 DNA: TGTGCCAGCAGCTTAGATCGGGGGAACACCTACGAGCAGTACTTC
CDR3 protein: CASSLDRGNTYEQYF

D gene: -
J gene: TRBJ1-1
V gene: TRBV3-1/TRBV3-2
clone size: -
CDR3 DNA: TGTGCCAGCAGCTTCGAGATCAGGGCTGGGTACACTGAAGCTTTCTTT
CDR3 protein: CASSFEIRAGYTEAFF

D gene: TRBD1
J gene: TRBJ1-5
V gene: TRBV3-1/TRBV3-2
clone size: -
CDR3 DNA: TGTGCCAGCAGCCCGACAGGGGAACAGCCCCAGCATTTT
CDR3 protein: CASSPTGEQPQHF

D gene: TRBD2
J gene: TRBJ2-3
V gene: TRBV7-9
clone size: -
CDR3 DNA: TGTGCCAGCAGCCCGGGACTACCCACAGATACGCAGTATTTT
CDR3 protein: CASSPGLPTDTQYF

D gene: -
J gene: TRBJ2-7
V gene: TRBV28
clone size: once
CDR3 DNA: TGTGCCAGCAGTTCTGGCCGGAGGGGATACGAGCAGTACTTC
CDR3 protein: CASSSGRRGYEQYF

D gene: -
J gene: TRBJ1-1
V gene: TRBV28
clone size: -
CDR3 DNA: TGTGCCAGCAGTCCCGCCGATGAAACAGGAAGGAACACTGAAGCTTTCTTT
CDR3 protein: CASSPADETGRNTEAFF

D gene: TRBD1
J gene: TRBJ2-1
V gene: TRBV28
clone size: -
CDR3 DNA: TGTGCCAGCAGTTCGCCGGGACAGGCCTACAATGAGCAGTTCTTC
CDR3 protein: CASSSPGQAYNEQFF

D gene: -
J gene: TRBJ2-3
V gene: TRBV28
clone size: -
CDR3 DNA: TGTGCCAGCAGTTCCAACACAGATACGCAGTATTTT
CDR3 protein: CASSSNTDTQYF

D gene: TRBD2
J gene: TRBJ2-1
V gene: TRBV2
clone size: -
CDR3 DNA: TGTGCCAGCCTCGGGGGGACGATCAATGAGCAGTTCTTC
CDR3 protein: CASLGGTINEQFF

D gene: TRBD1
J gene: TRBJ1-2
V gene: TRBV3-1/TRBV3-2
clone size: -
CDR3 DNA: TGTGCCAGCAGCCTGCAGACAGGGAGATCTATGGGCTACACCTTC
CDR3 protein: CASSLQTGRSMGYTF

D gene: TRBD2
J gene: TRBJ2-1
V gene: TRBV27
clone size: -
CDR3 DNA: TGTGCCAGCAATGAAGCGGGGGGAATATACAATGAGCAGTTCTTC
CDR3 protein: CASNEAGGIYNEQFF

D gene: -
J gene: TRBJ1-2
V gene: TRBV4-3
clone size: -
CDR3 DNA: TGCGCCAGCAGCCAAGGCGGTTCCGGGAGCTCTTATGGCTACACCTTC
CDR3 protein: CASSQGGSGSSYGYTF

D gene: -
J gene: TRBJ1-4
V gene: TRBV9
clone size: -
CDR3 DNA: TGTGCCAGCAGCGCACAGGGCGGAAATGAAAAACTGTTTTTT
CDR3 protein: CASSAQGGNEKLFF

D gene: TRBD2
J gene: TRBJ2-2
V gene: TRBV4-2
clone size: -
CDR3 DNA: TGTGCCAGCAGCCAAGATATGCTAGCGGCGAACACCGGGGAGCTGTTTTTT
CDR3 protein: CASSQDMLAANTGELFF

D gene: TRBD1
J gene: TRBJ2-7
V gene: TRBV4-3
clone size: -
CDR3 DNA: TGCGCCAGCAGCCAAGATTCGACAGGGATTTCCTACGAGCAGTACTTC
CDR3 protein: CASSQDSTGISYEQYF

D gene: TRBD1
J gene: TRBJ1-1
V gene: TRBV7-3
clone size: few
CDR3 DNA: TGTGCCAGCAGCCAGGTCAGGGGGCCCAACACTGAAGCTTTCTTT
CDR3 protein: CASSQVRGPNTEAFF

D gene: TRBD1
J gene: TRBJ1-3
V gene: TRBV6-6
clone size: -
CDR3 DNA: TGTGCCAGCAGTCACCGGGACAGGCACACTAGCTCTGGAAACACCATATATTTT
CDR3 protein: CASSHRDRHTSSGNTIYF

D gene: -
J gene: TRBJ1-5
V gene: TRBV9
clone size: -
CDR3 DNA: TGTGCCAGCAGCGAGAGGGGGGGCGATCAGCCCCAGCATTTT
CDR3 protein: CASSERGGDQPQHF

D gene: -
J gene: TRBJ1-4
V gene: TRBV23-1
clone size: few
CDR3 DNA: TGCGCCAGCAGTCTAAGCGGGGGGGCCGGGGAAGAAAAACTGTTTTTT
CDR3 protein: CASSLSGGAGEEKLFF

D gene: TRBD2
J gene: TRBJ2-2
V gene: TRBV3-1/TRBV3-2
clone size: -
CDR3 DNA: TGTGCCAGCAGACTGGCGGGGGGAGACGGGGAGCTGTTTTTT
CDR3 protein: CASRLAGGDGELFF